These T cell receptor beta chains were read from a single sample in a study of T cell repertoires in cytomegalovirus infection. These receptors' targets are unknown. TCRdb recomputed calls from the reads with MiXCR, one row per CDR3 protein. The data hold about 830,000 distinct CDR3 sequences, with about 33% observed a single time. The material sequenced was cultured CD8+ T cells from PBMCs, taken from culture after CMV antigen stimulation. These receptors came from a human donor in good health (CMV status not recorded). Some clones in this sample may be carry-over from other donors' samples. Both conserved end residues are part of each CDR3. The order of the fields is V gene, CDR3 length, clone size, D gene, J gene, CDR3 protein, CDR3 DNA. D genes are given only for firm matches. Rows may omit the clone size; those that give it use once, few, many or a size class.

>TRBV27|16|few|-|TRBJ1-2
CASSSGTVPTNYGYTF
TGTGCCAGCAGCTCCGGGACGGTGCCAACTAACTATGGCTACACCTTC
>TRBV12-3/TRBV12-4|16|-|-|TRBJ2-3
CASSLVGRDDSDTQYF
TGTGCCAGCAGTTTGGTTGGCAGGGATGATTCAGATACGCAGTATTTT
>TRBV9|15|once|TRBD2|TRBJ2-3
CASSVSGGASDTQYF
TGTGCCAGCAGCGTGAGCGGGGGGGCGTCAGATACGCAGTATTTT
>TRBV18|17|few|TRBD1|TRBJ1-1
CASSPSPTGWRNTEAFF
TGTGCCAGCTCACCAAGTCCGACAGGGTGGCGGAACACTGAAGCTTTCTTT
>TRBV15|15|-|-|TRBJ1-5
CATSSKGLGNQPQHF
TGTGCCACCAGCAGTAAGGGATTGGGCAATCAGCCCCAGCATTTT
>TRBV7-2|15|many|-|TRBJ1-2
CASSLLPQGNYGYTF
TGTGCCAGCAGCTTACTACCTCAGGGGAACTATGGCTACACCTTC
>TRBV7-9|12|few|TRBD1|TRBJ1-1
CAAQDRYTEAFF
TGTGCAGCACAGGACAGGTACACTGAAGCTTTCTTT
>TRBV12-3/TRBV12-4|16|-|TRBD2|TRBJ2-1
CASSYSTSGENNEQFF
TGTGCCAGCAGCTACTCGACTAGCGGGGAAAACAATGAGCAGTTCTTC
>TRBV4-2|20|-|TRBD2|TRBJ2-4
CASSQTGTSGGIRTVDIQYF
TGTGCCAGCAGCCAAACCGGGACTAGCGGGGGGATTCGGACGGTGGACATTCAGTACTTC
>TRBV6-2/TRBV6-3|14|-|-|TRBJ1-6
CASNHRTNNSPLHF
TGTGCCAGCAACCACAGGACCAATAATTCACCCCTCCACTTT
>TRBV6-6|15|few|-|TRBJ2-7
CASTRSGQKVSEQYF
TGTGCCAGCACCAGGTCCGGCCAGAAAGTAAGCGAGCAGTACTTC
>TRBV6-1|14|many|-|TRBJ2-1
CASSVGTDNNEQFF
TGTGCCAGCAGTGTTGGGACCGACAACAATGAGCAGTTCTTC
>TRBV6-1|13|many|TRBD1|TRBJ2-2
CASSETGGWELFF
TGTGCCAGCAGTGAAACAGGGGGATGGGAGCTGTTTTTT
>TRBV6-5|13|-|-|TRBJ1-2
CASSYVPDWGYTF
TGTGCCAGCAGTTACGTCCCGGACTGGGGCTACACCTTC
>TRBV4-3|14|-|-|TRBJ1-1
CASSQDLTAPEAFF
TGCGCCAGCAGCCAAGATTTGACAGCCCCGGAGGCTTTCTTT
>TRBV27|14|few|-|TRBJ2-2
CASSPLGGSGELFF
TGTGCCAGCAGTCCACTGGGGGGCTCCGGGGAGCTGTTTTTT
>TRBV6-1|13|-|-|TRBJ1-2
CASSGGGSDGYTF
TGTGCCAGCAGTGGGGGGGGCAGCGATGGCTACACCTTC
>TRBV7-8|12|-|-|TRBJ2-7
CASSIRYYEQYF
TGTGCCAGCAGCATACGTTACTACGAGCAGTACTTC
>TRBV27|15|few|-|TRBJ1-5
CASSLLGGVGQPQHF
TGTGCCAGCAGTTTACTTGGAGGGGTTGGGCAGCCCCAGCATTTT
>TRBV5-1|15|-|TRBD1|TRBJ1-3
CASSIGQGAGNTIYF
TGCGCCAGCAGCATAGGACAGGGGGCTGGAAACACCATATATTTT
>TRBV9|15|-|-|TRBJ1-1
CASSLSEGRVTEAFF
TGTGCCAGCAGCTTGTCGGAGGGGCGGGTCACTGAAGCTTTCTTT
>TRBV10-3|15|-|TRBD1|TRBJ2-2
CAIRKGTGETGELFF
TGTGCCATCAGAAAAGGGACAGGGGAGACCGGGGAGCTGTTTTTT
>TRBV6-6|13|-|-|TRBJ1-1
CASSQGTLAEAFF
TGTGCCAGCAGTCAAGGGACACTGGCTGAAGCTTTCTTT
>TRBV7-2|17|-|-|TRBJ2-3
CASSWRWAGTSTDTQYF
TGTGCCAGCAGCTGGAGGTGGGCGGGTACTAGCACAGATACGCAGTATTTT
>TRBV3-1|15|-|-|TRBJ2-1
CASSQSLARGNEQFF
TGTGCCAGCAGCCAATCCCTAGCTAGAGGCAATGAGCAGTTCTTC
>TRBV7-3|15|-|TRBD2|TRBJ2-1
CASSFGPSGYNEQFF
TGTGCCAGCAGCTTTGGGCCTAGCGGATACAATGAGCAGTTCTTC
>TRBV29-1|14|-|-|TRBJ1-6
CSVVEDGSHGALHF
TGCAGCGTTGTAGAGGACGGCAGCCACGGGGCCCTCCACTTT
>TRBV6-1|13|few|-|TRBJ1-1
CASSEIPRLGAFF
TGTGCCAGCAGTGAAATCCCTCGTCTTGGAGCTTTCTTT
>TRBV5-6|13|-|TRBD1|TRBJ1-1
CASSLPPGQEAFF
TGTGCCAGCAGCTTGCCTCCGGGACAGGAGGCTTTCTTT
>TRBV7-9|12|few|-|TRBJ1-2
CASSLTDYGYTF
TGTGCCAGCAGCTTAACAGACTATGGCTACACCTTC
>TRBV7-3|13|many|-|TRBJ1-2
CASSFRPGGSYTF
TGTGCCAGCAGCTTCAGACCAGGTGGAAGCTACACCTTC
>TRBV7-8|16|-|-|TRBJ1-3
CANSPHRQSPGDTIYF
TGTGCCAACAGCCCCCACCGACAGAGCCCAGGGGACACCATATATTTT
>TRBV6-5|13|few|-|TRBJ2-1
CASSYSSGSEQFF
TGTGCCAGCAGTTACTCGTCAGGGAGTGAGCAGTTCTTC
>TRBV27|14|-|TRBD1|TRBJ1-1
CASSLQGVSTEAFF
TGTGCCAGCAGTTTGCAGGGGGTGAGCACTGAAGCTTTCTTT
>TRBV25-1|15|-|-|TRBJ2-1
CASSEYGPTYNEQFF
TGTGCCAGCAGTGAATATGGCCCAACCTACAATGAGCAGTTCTTC
>TRBV4-1|15|-|TRBD1|TRBJ1-2
CASRQGGTGGYGYTF
TGCGCCTCCCGCCAAGGAGGGACAGGGGGTTATGGCTACACCTTC